The present T cell receptor (beta chain) was sequenced within a study of OX40 agonist ivuxolimab in advanced cancers. Study conclusions and caveats: Both blood CD4+ and CD8+ T cells showed clonal growth by week 6 at 0.1 to 3.0 mg/kg.

Germline V CDR1 and CDR2: KGHSH, LQKENI. Trimming at V came to 6 bases and at J to 1 base, leaving 4 bases not matched to a gene. CDR3 length equals 15 residues. Here immunoSEQ multiplex PCR was the method, and the copy in TCRdb shows in-frame clones only, minus some. This table has about 62,000 clones, around 84% appearing once. Note on this clone: The antigen is not known.

J is TRBJ2-3 and V is TRBV18; 10 bases line up with TRBD2. This TCR derives from an adult with an advanced solid tumor such as melanoma, head and neck, liver or kidney cancer. Source: CD4+ or CD8+ T cells sorted from blood, taken in a trial of the OX40 agonist ivuxolimab. The CDR3 loop reads CASSASGSGTDTQYF. The CDR3 DNA follows: TGTGCCAGCTCGGCTAGCGGGAGTGGCACAGATACGCAGTATTTT.